The 26 T cell receptor beta chains below all came from one sample that was sequenced in a study of OX40 agonist ivuxolimab in advanced cancers. The data were produced by immunoSEQ multiplex PCR, yet TCRdb's version contains in-frame clones alone and is incomplete. Among over 70,000 clones, 65% to 90% were seen once, and the ten largest hold just under 2%. The sequences come from CD4+ or CD8+ T cells sorted from blood, collected in a trial of the OX40 agonist ivuxolimab. Receptors were obtained from an adult with an advanced solid tumor such as melanoma, head and neck, liver or kidney cancer.

This sequence joins TRBV7-3 and TRBJ2-3, with D possibly matching TRBD1 (6 bases). The V end lost 5 bases, the J end lost 2 bases, and 8 bases lay between the germline ends. There are 13 residues in the CDR3. CDR1 is SGHTA, CDR2 FQGTGA, per germline. CDR3 bases: TGTGCCAGCAGCCGACAGGTCACAGATACGCAGTATTTT. Translating gives CASSRQVTDTQYF.

V and J are TRBV18 and TRBJ1-4; D ambiguous. Germline lookup yields CDR1 KGHSH and CDR2 LQKENI. The CDR3 is made up of 16 amino acids. The V gene lost 0 bases and the J gene lost 0 bases, with 8 bases spanning the gap. CDR3 bases: TGTGCCAGCTCACCACCCCCCCCTGCAACTAATGAAAAACTGTTTTTT. Translated: CASSPPPPATNEKLFF.

Here the CDR3 DNA reads TGTGCCAGTAGGGGGTGGCGTGGCGTTCAGCCCCAGCATTTT. It encodes CASRGWRGVQPQHF. The chain is built from TRBV19 and TRBJ1-5, with no clear D. Germline lookup yields CDR1 LNHDA and CDR2 SQIVND (reference sequence). The CDR3 runs 14 residues. V was shortened by 6 bases and J by 6 bases, with 15 bases between the two germline ends.

The chain uses TRBV6-6 and TRBJ2-7, with D perhaps TRBD2 (5 bases). The V end lost 4 bases, the J end lost 0 bases, and 10 bases lay between the germline ends. This CDR3 spans 14 amino acids. The germline gives CDR1 MNHNY, CDR2 SVGAGI (reference sequence). CDR3 residues: CASSFGESSYEQYF. The CDR3 DNA follows: TGTGCCAGCAGTTTCGGGGAAAGCTCCTACGAGCAGTACTTC.

The chain carries TRBV13 and TRBJ1-2; the match to TRBD1 covers 7 bases. This CDR3 spans 15 amino acids. Germline V gene lookup returns CDR1 PRHDT and CDR2 FYEKMQ (reference sequence). V was clipped by 5 bases and J by 4 bases; unmatched bases: 10. The CDR3 is CASSLRQGYSYGYTF. The CDR3 DNA reads TGTGCCAGCAGCCTACGACAGGGCTATAGCTATGGCTACACCTTC.

The CDR3 nucleotides read TGCGCCAGCAGCTCCCTCCAACAAGAGACCCAGTACTTC. Translation gives CASSSLQQETQYF. The chain recombines TRBV5-1 with TRBJ2-5; D uncertain. The V gene lost 3 bases and the J gene lost 2 bases, with 8 bases spanning the gap. Germline V lookup: CDR1 SGHRS, CDR2 YFSETQ. The CDR3 totals 13 residues.

The chain's CDR3 is CAISDPRGADTQYF. CDR3 sequence (DNA): TGTGCCATCAGTGACCCTCGAGGGGCAGATACGCAGTATTTT. V usage is TRBV10-3 and J usage is TRBJ2-3; perhaps D is TRBD1 or TRBD2 (5 bases each). The CDR3 is 14 residues long. Per germline, CDR1 ENHRY and CDR2 SYGVKD. Trimming took 3 bases from V and 4 from J, leaving 11 bases between them.

The chain recombines TRBV18 with TRBJ2-1, with no clear D. Germline-derived CDR1 and CDR2 are KGHSH and LQKENI. V dropped 1 base and J dropped 9 bases, with 19 bases sitting between them. The CDR3 is 16 residues long. The CDR3 DNA is TGTGCCAGCTCACCACAAAATCTAATAGTCCTAGGTGAGCAGTTCTTC. It is translated as CASSPQNLIVLGEQFF.

J is TRBJ2-1 and V is TRBV7-3, with D perhaps given as TRBD1 or TRBD2 (5 bases each). The V gene lost 0 bases and the J gene lost 5 bases, with 11 bases spanning the gap. CDR1 and CDR2 (germline): SGHTA, FQGTGA. The CDR3 covers 15 residues. DNA for the CDR3: TGTGCCAGCAGCTTAACAAGGGACGCAGACAATGAGCAGTTCTTC. Encoded protein: CASSLTRDADNEQFF.

The chain links TRBV12-1 to TRBJ1-4. TRBV12-1 is labeled a pseudogene. The CDR3 has 16 amino acids. CDR3 in amino acids: CASSFPLAMPNEKLFF. DNA of the CDR3: TGTGCCAGCAGCTTCCCCCTCGCGATGCCTAATGAAAAACTGTTTTTT.

This clone is medium-sized (0.01 to 0.1%) by share. The J gene is TRBJ2-7, the V gene TRBV6-1; 9 nucleotides agree with TRBD1. Trimming took 8 bases from V and 4 from J; bases not matched to a gene: 6. Per germline, CDR1 MNHNS and CDR2 SASEGT. The CDR3 spans 13 residues. CDR3 in DNA: TGTGCCAGCTCACAGGGGGCGGTTTACGAGCAGTACTTC. It codes for CASSQGAVYEQYF.

This chain joins TRBV7-2 and TRBJ2-7; 8 nucleotides align to TRBD1. The J segment lost 6 bases and the V segment lost 5 bases, leaving 15 bases of the junction unmatched. The germline V gene encodes CDR1 SGHTA and CDR2 FQGNSA. The CDR3 totals 16 residues. Here the CDR3 DNA reads TGTGCCAGCAGCCCTAGAGCCCTCAGGGGGCAGGGCGAGCAGTACTTC. This codes for CASSPRALRGQGEQYF.

Here the CDR3 reads CASSANSPLFALSYNEQFF. The CDR3 DNA is TGTGCCAGCAGTGCCAATTCGCCTCTCTTTGCCCTATCCTACAATGAGCAGTTCTTC. The chain carries TRBV27 and TRBJ2-1; D unclear. V was cut by 5 bases and J by 1 base, with 24 bases left in between. This CDR3 is built from 19 residues. Looked up from germline, CDR1 is MNHEY and CDR2 is SMNVEV (reference sequence).

This chain joins TRBV6-1 and TRBJ1-1, with D tentatively TRBD1 (5 bases). In germline, CDR1 is MNHNS, CDR2 SASEGT. Between the trimmed V and J ends, which lost 1 base and 7 bases, there was a span of 10 bases. The CDR3 length is 13 residues. The CDR3 region has the DNA TGTGCCAGCAGTGAAGATAGGGGCAGTGAAGCTTTCTTT. Protein sequence: CASSEDRGSEAFF.

This clone showed up just a few times. The chain combines TRBV6-9 with TRBJ2-3; D remains unclear. Germline V gene sequence: CDR1 MNHGY, CDR2 SVAAGI. This CDR3 region has 15 residues. With 8 bases removed from V and 0 bases from J, the gap between germline ends came to 15 bases. This CDR3 reads CASFSVRTSTDTQYF. The CDR3, as DNA: TGTGCCAGCTTTTCGGTTCGAACTAGCACAGATACGCAGTATTTT.

The table lists this clone with a count of one. This chain links TRBV11-3 with TRBJ2-3, with TRBD2 identical over 8 bases. There are 16 residues in the CDR3. Germline CDR1 SGHNT, CDR2 YENEEA. V dropped 1 base and J dropped 1; count of bases not matched to a gene: 4. CDR3 DNA: TGTGCCAGCAGCTTAGGCACTAGCGGTCGCACAGATACGCAGTATTTT. It yields the protein CASSLGTSGRTDTQYF.

The chain employs TRBV11-2 and TRBJ1-2; 9 bases map to TRBD1. The CDR3 loop spans 14 amino acids. In germline, CDR1 is SGHAT, CDR2 FQNNGV. V lost 4 bases, J lost 3 bases, and 3 bases stayed unmatched. The CDR3 DNA reads TGTGCCAGCAGCTCCGGGACAGGGCACTATGGCTACACCTTC. Translating it yields CASSSGTGHYGYTF.

This chain links TRBV6-1 with TRBJ2-2; D is possibly TRBD2 (5 bases). Germline V gene data show CDR1 as MNHNS and CDR2 as SASEGT. Trimming pared 6 bases from V and 5 bases from J, leaving 16 bases between. The CDR3 sequence is 15 residues long. DNA of the CDR3: TGTGCCAGCAGCGCCGTCGGGGTAGTTACCGGGGAGCTGTTTTTT. Its protein is CASSAVGVVTGELFF.

This chain uses TRBV19 with TRBJ1-3, with TRBD1 as a possible D gene (5 bases). CDR1 is LNHDA, CDR2 SQIVND, per germline (reference sequence). The V end was cut by 6 bases, the J end by 3 bases, with 12 bases between. The CDR3 is 14 amino acids. The CDR3 DNA reads as TGTGCCAGTAGCCCCGGGACGGTTGGAAACACCATATATTTT. This codes for CASSPGTVGNTIYF.

The rearrangement joins TRBV6-5 to TRBJ2-2; D gene ambiguous. CDR3 length: 13 amino acids. Germline V gives CDR1 MNHEY, CDR2 SVGAGI. Between the trimmed V and J ends, which lost 8 bases and 2 bases, there was a span of 9 bases. This CDR3 reads CASVRPNTGELFF. The DNA for the CDR3 is TGTGCCAGCGTGCGGCCCAACACCGGGGAGCTGTTTTTT.

This chain joins TRBV19 and TRBJ2-3, with 9 bases aligning to TRBD1. CDR3 length: 16 amino acids. CDR1 is LNHDA, CDR2 SQIVND, per germline (reference sequence). Trimming took 5 bases from V and 4 from J; bases not matched to a gene: 10. The chain's CDR3 is CASSVTGGSGADTQYF. CDR3 nucleotide sequence: TGTGCCAGTAGTGTTACAGGGGGCTCGGGCGCAGATACGCAGTATTTT.

The chain couples TRBV15 to TRBJ2-7; TRBD1 aligns across 7 bases. CDR1 and CDR2 (germline): LNHNV, YYDKDF (reference sequence). The CDR3 loop spans 16 amino acids. Trimming took 4 bases from V and 6 from J; bases not matched to a gene: 15. CDR3 loop: CATSTPGQRASGEQYF. The CDR3 region has the DNA TGTGCCACCAGCACCCCGGGACAGCGAGCGTCCGGCGAGCAGTACTTC.

The chain combines TRBV30 with TRBJ2-1; TRBD2 might be the D (6 bases). Trimming cost V 4 bases and J 10 bases, with 17 bases left between them. The CDR3 loop spans 13 amino acids. Per the germline V gene, CDR1 is GTSNPN and CDR2 is SVGIG (reference sequence). CDR3 nucleotide sequence: TGTGCCTGGACACGCGGGACTTTGGGCGAGCAGTTCTTC. It codes for CAWTRGTLGEQFF.

The CDR3 nucleotides read TGTGCCAGTGGGGGCCCGACATCGGATTCACCCCTCCACTTT. This codes for CASGGPTSDSPLHF. V usage is TRBV19 and J usage is TRBJ1-6; D perhaps matches TRBD1 (6 bases). Germline V lookup: CDR1 LNHDA, CDR2 SQIVND (reference sequence). The CDR3 has 14 amino acids. Trimming took off 8 bases at V and 8 bases at J, with 16 bases between the two ends.

The chain is built from TRBV6-6 and TRBJ1-3, with 9 bases identical to TRBD1. Germline V gene data show CDR1 as MNHNY and CDR2 as SVGAGI (reference sequence). The CDR3 runs 15 residues. The V and J ends lost 7 bases and 0 bases, in that order; junction bases with no gene match: 4. The DNA for the CDR3 is TGTGCCAGCACCATGGACAGGGGCTCTGGAAACACCATATATTTT. Translated, it gives CASTMDRGSGNTIYF.

This clone was seen once. The V call is TRBV20-1, the J call TRBJ2-3; no clear D. CDR1 and CDR2 (germline): DFQATT, SNEGSKA (reference sequence). V was cut by 0 bases and J by 4 bases, with 2 bases left in between. This CDR3 is built from 11 residues. The CDR3 loop reads CSARDPDTQYF. CDR3 in DNA: TGCAGTGCTAGAGACCCAGATACGCAGTATTTT.